A selection of T cell receptor beta chains follows, all from one sample in a study of blood T cell repertoires in COVID-19. Sequencing used immunoSEQ multiplex PCR; TCRdb keeps in-frame clones, though not all of them. The data contain around 160,000 clones, 70% to 90% of them seen just once; the ten biggest clones take up 0.99%. The sample consisted of peripheral blood. The receptor source for this set is a man aged 18 to 29 with acute or convalescent COVID-19. CDR3s include the opening cysteine and the closing phenylalanine or tryptophan. Fields, in order: V gene, clone size, D gene, J gene, CDR3 DNA, CDR3 protein. D genes are given only for firm matches. Size is omitted from some rows. Given values are once, few, many or a class for expanded clones.

V: TRBV2
size: once
D: TRBD1
J: TRBJ1-4
DNA: TGTGCCAGCAGGGAGGACAGGGTGGTGGAAAAACTGTTTTTT
CDR3: CASREDRVVEKLFF

V: TRBV27
size: few
D: NA
J: TRBJ1-6
DNA: TGTGCCAGCAGTGCCTACTATAATTCACCCCTCCACTTT
CDR3: CASSAYYNSPLHF

V: TRBV29-1
size: NA
D: NA
J: TRBJ2-7
DNA: TGCAGCGTTGAAGGGGGCGGTTTGGAGCAGTACTTC
CDR3: CSVEGGGLEQYF

V: TRBV21-1
size: few
D: NA
J: TRBJ2-1
DNA: TGTGCCAGCAGCCTAAGACAGGGTAGTGGGGACAATGAGCAGTTCTTC
CDR3: CASSLRQGSGDNEQFF

V: TRBV7-3
size: NA
D: TRBD1
J: TRBJ2-1
DNA: TGTGCCAGCAGCCCGGGACAGGGCTACAATGAGCAGTTCTTC
CDR3: CASSPGQGYNEQFF

V: TRBV5-5
size: NA
D: NA
J: TRBJ2-1
DNA: TGTGCCAGCATGCCCGGAGCCCTCTCCTACAATGAGCAGTTCTTC
CDR3: CASMPGALSYNEQFF

V: TRBV30
size: NA
D: NA
J: TRBJ1-5
DNA: TGTGCCTGGAGTGAGGAGGGGAGGAAGCCCCAGCATTTT
CDR3: CAWSEEGRKPQHF

V: TRBV28
size: once
D: TRBD1
J: TRBJ1-5
DNA: TGTGCCAGCAGTCCGGCCGGACAGGGCTCGCACGAACAGCCCCAGCATTTT
CDR3: CASSPAGQGSHEQPQHF

V: TRBV27
size: once
D: TRBD1
J: TRBJ2-7
DNA: TGTGCCAGCAGTCCGGACAGGTCCTACGAGCAGTACTTC
CDR3: CASSPDRSYEQYF

V: TRBV10-3
size: NA
D: TRBD1
J: TRBJ1-1
DNA: TGTGCCATCAATTCAGCGGGGACAGGGCGGACTGAAGCTTTCTTT
CDR3: CAINSAGTGRTEAFF

V: TRBV12-5
size: NA
D: TRBD2
J: TRBJ2-1
DNA: TGTGCTAGTGGTTTGACCCTGACTAGCGGGGAGCCCTACAATGAGCAGTTCTTC
CDR3: CASGLTLTSGEPYNEQFF

V: TRBV5-1
size: NA
D: NA
J: TRBJ1-3
DNA: TGCGCCAGCAGCCTGTGGGGAAGGGAGTCTGGAAACACCATATATTTT
CDR3: CASSLWGRESGNTIYF

V: TRBV30
size: NA
D: NA
J: TRBJ1-5
DNA: TGTGCCTGGAGCCTATGGGGGGGGCGGAATCAGCCCCAGCATTTT
CDR3: CAWSLWGGRNQPQHF

V: TRBV7-2
size: NA
D: TRBD1
J: TRBJ2-1
DNA: TGTGCCAGCAGCTTAGCGCCTTTGGACAGGGGGGACAATGAGCAGTTCTTC
CDR3: CASSLAPLDRGDNEQFF

V: TRBV9
size: NA
D: NA
J: TRBJ1-6
DNA: TGTGCCAGCAGCGTAGCGGGGGGGGCGAACTCACCCCTCCACTTT
CDR3: CASSVAGGANSPLHF

V: TRBV6-5
size: NA
D: NA
J: TRBJ1-6
DNA: TGTGCCAGCAGTTACGACGGCGGGGTTTCTAATTCACCCCTCCACTTT
CDR3: CASSYDGGVSNSPLHF

V: TRBV6-5
size: NA
D: NA
J: TRBJ2-2
DNA: TGTGCCAGCAGGCCCCCTAGGGGGACCGGGGAGCTGTTTTTT
CDR3: CASRPPRGTGELFF

V: TRBV5-5
size: NA
D: NA
J: TRBJ2-7
DNA: TGTGCCAGCAGCTTTAATACCGACAGAGTCTACGAGCAGTACTTC
CDR3: CASSFNTDRVYEQYF

V: TRBV15
size: NA
D: NA
J: TRBJ2-5
DNA: TGTGCCATCAGCAGAATGGGCAGGGGGGCCCGAGAGACCCAGTACTTC
CDR3: CAISRMGRGARETQYF

V: TRBV5-1
size: few
D: TRBD1
J: TRBJ1-1
DNA: TGCGCCAGCAGCCCACAGGGGTTCACTGAAGCTTTCTTT
CDR3: CASSPQGFTEAFF